This T cell receptor (beta chain) was recovered during a study of Graves' ophthalmopathy and Graves' hyperthyroidism. Germline trimming cut 6 bases from V and 6 bases from J; bases unmatched to any gene: 9. The CDR3 is made up of 15 amino acids. RNA transcripts were the source from which TCR beta CDR3 regions were amplified. HTBI-primed first-round RT-PCR preceded second-round multiplex PCR. TCRdb redid the calling of the multiplex PCR reads with MiXCR, one entry per CDR3 protein. This table has about 370,000 distinct CDR3 sequences, 15% to 20% appearing once. Stable hyperthyroidism denotes an absence of ophthalmopathy throughout 18 months of follow-up. A roughly 9.3 ml volume of fresh peripheral blood provided the PBMCs.

Sequenced material: peripheral blood. The genes are TRBV12-3 or TRBV12-4 and TRBJ1-2; 11 bases line up with TRBD1. This TCR was recovered from an adult woman with stable Graves' hyperthyroidism. In DNA form, the CDR3 reads TGTGCCAGCAGCGCCCCGGGACAGGGGGAACATGGCTACACCTTC. This encodes CASSAPGQGEHGYTF.